The subject of this entry is one TCR beta chain. Other DNA sequences in this specimen translate into the identical CDR3. Method: immunoSEQ multiplex PCR; TCRdb's copy keeps in-frame clones and lacks some. The sample consists of approximately 350,000 clones, 85% to 90% of them appearing once. CDR3 length: 13 residues. V lost 5 bases and J lost 6, with 12 bases in between. Germline assignment: CDR1 SGHTA and CDR2 FQGNSA. The data derive from a study of blood T cell repertoires in COVID-19. Study context: Acute-phase and convalescent COVID-19 samples originated in the United States, Italy and Spain.

The chain employs TRBV7-2 and TRBJ2-3; TRBD2 might be the D (6 bases). This TCR derives from an older woman with COVID-19, enrolled during active disease. Sequencing used peripheral blood. The CDR3, as DNA: TGTGCCAGCAGCAATGGGGGGACCGATACGCAGTATTTT. It specifies CASSNGGTDTQYF. Full variable domain (missing parts from reference TRBV7-2 and TRBJ2-3): GAGVSQSPSNKVTEKGKDVELRCDPISGHTALYWYRQSLGQGLEFLIYFQGNSAPDKSGLPSDRFSAERTGGSVSTLTIQRTQQEDSAVYLCASSNGGTDTQYFGPGTRLTVL.